The present entry profiles one T cell receptor beta chain with its context. This entry comes from a study of blood T cell repertoires in COVID-19. Study as a whole: Collection of acute and convalescent COVID-19 samples took place in the United States, Italy and Spain.

Authors' processing steps: Amplifying reference gene primers gave estimates of nucleated cell counts. Assay: immunoSEQ multiplex PCR; the TCRdb copy retains only in-frame clones and omits some. From that table come the V and J calls and clone size; the DNA was used to work out D and trimming. The table shows 250,000 to 350,000 clones, with 87% occurring only once. V lost 3 bases, J lost 2 bases, and 7 bases lay in between. The germline V gene encodes CDR1 SGHNT and CDR2 YENEEA. The CDR3 length is 13 residues. Ages ranged from about 18 to 89 years, with residence in 20 to 30 US areas. V usage is TRBV11-3 and J usage is TRBJ1-1; D is uncertain. The sample consisted of PBMCs or T cells enriched from blood (not recorded which). This receptor was obtained from a woman aged 25 to 39 who had recovered from COVID-19. The CDR3 spells CASSFSRNTEAFF. In DNA form, the CDR3 reads TGTGCCAGCAGCTTCTCCCGTAACACTGAAGCTTTCTTT.